Shown below are 20 T cell receptor delta chains from a single sample sequenced in a study of gamma-delta chains in newborns, infants, children. With CATT, TCRdb re-called clones from the reads. The table shows about 3,500 delta-chain clones, with roughly 0.6% occurring only once. The sample comprised blood. These receptors were obtained from a child who was a newborn, infant or young child, either healthy, febrile or measles-vaccinated (not recorded which).

This clone appeared a few times. TCRdb attributes to this sequence the protein of a much larger clone, which differs from the DNA translation at residue 8; a read error is likely, and the protein displayed is translated from the DNA. The CDR3 region is CACDTGITSSWDTRQMFF. For the CDR3, the DNA is TGTGCCTGTGACACGGGGATAACTAGCTCCTGGGACACCCGACAGATGTTTTTC. The chain joins TRDV2 to TRDJ3; TRDD3 matches at 7 bases. No J gene was available from TCRdb, and it was assigned here by a germline match of the DNA. The germline gives CDR1 GEAIGNYY, CDR2 EKD. Trimming cost V 1 base and J 0 bases; bases outside gene matches: 5. The CDR3 covers 18 residues.

For this clone: Translating this DNA gives a protein that differs at residue 10 from the TCRdb one, which belongs to a much larger clone; a read error is likely, and the protein shown is this translation. The rearrangement uses TRDV2 and TRDJ3, with TRDD3 matching over 12 bases. Germline CDR1 reads GEAIGNYY; CDR2 reads EKD. V lost 2 bases to trimming and J lost 0 bases; unmatched junction nucleotides: 4. The CDR3 length is 19 residues. CDR3 amino acids: CACDKLGDTCSWDTRQMFF. CDR3 nucleotide sequence: TGTGCCTGTGACAAACTGGGGGATACCTGCTCCTGGGACACCCGACAGATGTTTTTC.

As for this clone: One end of the junction does not line up with germline, which may come from a read error. The same CDR3 also results from other DNA sequences found in this sample. This chain connects TRDV2 to TRDJ2, with 13 bases matching TRDD3. This CDR3 contains 16 residues. CDR1 and CDR2 (germline): GEAIGNYY, EKD. CDR3 DNA sequence: TGTGCCTGCGACATACTGGGGGATACGTTGACTGCACAACTCTTCTTT. It is translated as CACDILGDTLTAQLFF.

Concerning this clone: A read error likely explains this, since a far larger clone differs by one base. The sample contains more than one DNA sequence encoding this CDR3. The V and J genes are TRDV2 and TRDJ1, with D possibly being TRDD3 (6 bases). The CDR3 is made up of 15 amino acids. Deletions cut 3 bases from V and 2 bases from J, with 15 bases between. Germline V gene lookup returns CDR1 GEAIGNYY and CDR2 EKD. The CDR3 loop is CACDPLLGDTDKLIF. The CDR3 bases are TGTGCCTGTGACCCTTTACTTGGGGATACCGATAAACTCATCTTT.

In regard to this clone: A much larger clone differs from this one at a single base, so this may be a read error. The chain carries TRDV1 and TRDJ2; the D gene is possibly TRDD2 (9 bases). Germline V gives CDR1 TSWWSYY, CDR2 QGS. This CDR3 comprises 25 residues. V lost 0 bases to trimming and J lost 3 bases, with 38 bases between them. The CDR3 region is CALGELLAFLRGGGSPYRVTAQLFF. CDR3 DNA: TGTGCTCTTGGGGAACTTTTGGCCTTCCTACGGGGTGGGGGATCCCCTTATCGGGTGACAGCACAACTCTTCTTT.

Notes on this clone: TCRdb's protein, taken from a much larger clone, differs from this DNA's translation at residue 12, likely owing to a read error; the protein displayed comes from the DNA. The V gene is TRDV2, the J gene TRDJ3, with TRDD3 matching over 8 bases. Germline V gene sequence: CDR1 GEAIGNYY, CDR2 EKD. This CDR3 comprises 18 residues. CDR3 bases: TGTGCCTGTGACACCGGCTGGGGGAGCTCCTGGGGCACCCGACAGATGTTTTTC. This codes for CACDTGWGSSWGTRQMFF.

In the case of this clone: The protein given by TCRdb reflects a much larger clone and differs at residue 6 from this DNA's translation, likely from a read error; the protein shown is the DNA's translation. The chain employs TRDV2 and TRDJ3; 7 nucleotides match TRDD3. Trimming at V came to 0 bases and at J to 0 bases, leaving 4 bases not matched to a gene. Germline CDR1 reads GEAIGNYY; CDR2 reads EKD. The CDR3 is made up of 18 amino acids. CDR3 nucleotides: TGTGCCTGTGACACCGCTTGGGGGAGCTCCTGGGACACCCGACAGATGTTTTTC. The encoded protein is CACDTAWGSSWDTRQMFF.

As regards this clone: A far bigger clonotype differs at one base, so this is likely a read error. The sample contains more than one DNA sequence encoding this CDR3. The chain employs TRDV2 and TRDJ2; 11 nucleotides line up with TRDD3. The CDR3 runs to 16 residues. The J segment lost 4 bases and the V segment lost 7 bases, leaving 10 bases of the junction unmatched. The germline gives CDR1 GEAIGNYY, CDR2 EKD. CDR3 nucleotides: TGTGCCTGCGATGGCCTGGGGGATACTCCGACAGCACAACTCTTCTTT. This encodes CACDGLGDTPTAQLFF.

Concerning this clone itself: The junction does not match germline at one end; this may be a read error. The chain recombines TRDV2 with TRDJ3, with 7 positions matching TRDD3. In germline, CDR1 is GEAIGNYY, CDR2 EKD. CDR3 length: 18 residues. The DNA of the CDR3 is TGTGCCTGTGACACTGGGGGACACGCGTCCTGGGACACCCGGCAGATGTTTTTC. Translating it yields CACDTGGHASWDTRQMFF.

The table lists this clone with a few counts. The chain is built from TRDV2 and TRDJ3, with 13 bases fitting TRDD3. The CDR3 sequence is 18 residues long. CDR1 GEAIGNYY and CDR2 EKD come from the germline V gene. With 6 bases clipped from V and 2 bases from J, the junction kept 6 bases outside the gene matches. CDR3 in DNA: TGTGCCTGTACTGGGGGATACGCCGGGCCCTGGGACACCCGACAGATGTTTTTC. It translates to CACTGGYAGPWDTRQMFF.

This clone was seen a few times. The protein recorded in TCRdb matches a much larger clone and deviates from this DNA's translation at residue 5, suggesting a read error; the protein here is obtained by translating the DNA. The V gene is TRDV2, the J gene TRDJ2; 8 bases are a match to TRDD3. CDR1 is GEAIGNYY, CDR2 EKD, per germline. Trimming cost V 3 bases and J 6 bases; bases outside gene matches: 14. CDR3 length: 17 residues. The CDR3 protein is CACDAVAGGISSAQLFF. In nucleotides, the CDR3 is TGTGCCTGTGACGCCGTGGCTGGGGGGATATCTTCAGCACAACTCTTCTTT.

This clone turned up a few times. One base separates it from a far larger clone, so it is likely a read error. The chain recombines TRDV2 with TRDJ2; 11 bases agree with TRDD3. This CDR3 comprises 19 residues. Germline values: CDR1 GEAIGNYY, CDR2 EKD. The CDR3 DNA reads as TGTGCCCGTGACACCGTAATGGGGGATACGATTGCTTTGACAGCACAACTCTTCTTT. Translating it yields CARDTVMGDTIALTAQLFF.

This clone is categorized as large. Other DNA sequences from this sample encode an identical CDR3 as well. The CDR3 reads CACDTWGITAQLFF. The CDR3, as DNA: TGTGCCTGTGACACCTGGGGGATAACAGCACAACTCTTCTTT. The chain carries TRDV2 and TRDJ2, with TRDD3 identical over 9 bases. The CDR3 covers 14 residues. Germline loops: CDR1 GEAIGNYY, CDR2 EKD. The V and J ends lost 0 bases and 5 bases, in that order; junction bases with no gene match: 0.

About this clone itself: Given a far larger clone just one base away, this is likely a sequencing read error. The sample has other DNA sequences that encode this CDR3 too. This chain connects TRDV2 to TRDJ3; D gene ambiguous. CDR1 GEAIGNYY and CDR2 EKD come from the germline V gene. This CDR3 region has 18 residues. CDR3 nucleotide sequence: TGTGCTTGTGACACAGGAGGGAGCCGCTCCTGGGACACCCGACAGATGTTTTTC. Its protein product is CACDTGGSRSWDTRQMFF.

This clone was seen more than once but under ten times. TCRdb shows a much larger clone's protein in place of this DNA's translation, and the two differ at residue 4, likely through a read error; the protein shown is translated from the DNA. J is TRDJ3 and V is TRDV2; 10 bases are shared with TRDD3. The CDR3 is 20 amino acids. Per germline, CDR1 GEAIGNYY and CDR2 EKD. CDR3 in amino acids: CACNTYWGIQSSWDTRQMFF. The CDR3 nucleotides read TGTGCCTGTAACACTTACTGGGGGATCCAAAGCTCCTGGGACACCCGACAGATGTTTTTC.

This clone was picked up a small number of times. The protein that TCRdb holds for this DNA derives from a much larger clone and differs from the translated DNA at residue 18, which likely indicates a read error; the protein shown here is translated from the DNA. The CDR3 sequence: CACDTVWGIDLSWDTRQIFF. As DNA, the CDR3 is TGTGCCTGTGACACCGTTTGGGGGATCGACCTCTCTTGGGACACCCGACAGATATTTTTC. This chain joins TRDV2 and TRDJ3; the match to TRDD3 covers 8 bases. The germline V gene has CDR1 GEAIGNYY and CDR2 EKD. This CDR3 is 20 amino acids long.

This clone has a handful of counts. A read error is possible here, since a much larger clone lies one base away. The V gene is TRDV2, the J gene TRDJ3; 8 nucleotides line up with TRDD3. V trimming: 2 bases; J trimming: 0 bases; junction bases outside the gene matches: 8. The CDR3 has 19 residues. The V gene's germline CDR1 is GEAIGNYY and CDR2 EKD. The DNA of the CDR3 is TGTGCCTGTGACATACCGGGGGATAAAGGCTCCTGGGACACCCGACAGATGTTTTTC. Translating it yields CACDIPGDKGSWDTRQMFF.

To note about this clone: A much larger clone lies a single base off, so this may be a read error. The V gene is TRDV3, the J gene TRDJ1, with TRDD3 matching over 12 bases. The germline CDR1 and CDR2 sequences are TVYSNPD and GDNSRS (reference sequence). The CDR3 has 12 residues. CDR3 sequence reads: CALLGDTGKLIF. CDR3 DNA: TGTGCCTTACTGGGGGATACCGGTAAACTCATCTTT.

This clone was picked up a small number of times. The protein given by TCRdb reflects a much larger clone and differs at residue 4 from this DNA's translation, likely from a read error; the protein shown is the DNA's translation. The chain combines TRDV2 with TRDJ3; a weak D match, TRDD3 (6 bases). Germline CDR1 and CDR2: GEAIGNYY and EKD. The CDR3 is 19 residues long. CDR3 in amino acids: CACNTVGGRRSWDTRQMFF. The CDR3 DNA sequence: TGTGCCTGTAACACCGTTGGGGGCCGCCGCTCCTGGGACACCCGACAGATGTTTTTC.

By share of the sample, this clone is large. Different DNA sequences within this sample yield the same CDR3. The CDR3 here is CACDTMSEGYASSWDTRQMFF. The CDR3 nucleotides read TGTGCCTGTGACACCATGTCGGAGGGATACGCTAGCTCCTGGGACACCCGACAGATGTTTTTC. This chain links TRDV2 with TRDJ3, with 8 bases identical to TRDD3. With V trimmed by 0 bases and J by 0 bases, 12 bases remained unmatched. This CDR3 spans 21 amino acids. Germline CDR1 GEAIGNYY, CDR2 EKD.